The clone carrying this TCR beta chain was recorded a few times. With 3 bases removed from V and 9 bases from J, the gap between germline ends came to 11 bases. Germline-derived CDR1 and CDR2 are SGHVS and FQNEAQ. CDR3 length: 12 residues. Primed by a sample-barcoded 5' primer and a J-beta primer mix, a second PCR proceeded for about 6 to 12 cycles. Via MiXCR, TCRdb re-called the 5' RACE reads, giving one row per CDR3 protein. In the table there are 650,000 to 1,000,000 distinct CDR3 sequences, roughly 35% of which are singletons. This specimen belongs to a study of blood T cells in healthy people across ages. Study at large: Template switching captured about one barcoded beta molecule per two T cells.

The specimen sequenced was blood. This TCR was recovered from a man aged 18 to 30 in good health. The chain links TRBV7-8 to TRBJ1-1; possible D gene TRBD1, 5 bases. CDR3 in DNA: TGTGCCAGCAGCTTGGGACTGAACCAAGCTTTCTTT. Amino acid sequence: CASSLGLNQAFF.